This entry lists 22 T cell receptor beta chains sequenced from one sample in a study of T-cell reconstitution after alpha-beta-depleted transplantation in children. Unique molecular identifiers were incorporated into the prepared TCRbeta library. Each CDR3 protein is one row after TCRdb ran MiXCR on the PCR reads. The profile covers roughly 190,000 distinct CDR3 sequences, with more than 12% appearing a single time and about 13% taken by the ten largest. This material consisted of PBMCs from the stem cell graft donor, taken from the stem cell graft. These TCRs come from a human donor who donated a stem cell graft to a child with acute lymphoblastic leukemia.

As concerns this clonotype: Possible read error: a much larger clone is one base away. The chain has TRBV20-1 and TRBJ2-1, with 8 bases identical to TRBD2. The CDR3 length is 14 residues. The V segment lost 8 bases and the J segment 7 bases; nucleotides outside the gene matches: 13. Germline lookup yields CDR1 DFQATT and CDR2 SNEGSKA (reference sequence). The CDR3 DNA reads TGCAGTCCTACCGGACGGGAGGGCCCAAATGAGCAGTTCTTC. Translating it yields CSPTGREGPNEQFF.

The V and J genes are TRBV5-1 and TRBJ1-2, with D tentatively TRBD1 (6 bases). CDR1 SGHRS and CDR2 YFSETQ come from the germline V gene. The CDR3 contains 16 residues. V was cut by 1 base and J by 4 bases, with 17 bases left in between. Written as DNA, the CDR3 is TGCGCCAGCAGCTTGAGCGGGGGGCAAGGAGTCTATGGCTACACCTTC. This sequence encodes CASSLSGGQGVYGYTF. Using reference TRBV5-1 and TRBJ1-2 for the parts outside the CDR3, the full variable domain is KAGVTQTPRYLIKTRGQQVTLSCSPISGHRSVSWYQQTPGQGLQFLFEYFSETQRNKGNFPGRFSGRQFSNSRSEMNVSTLELGDSALYLCASSLSGGQGVYGYTFGSGTRLTVV.

As concerns this clonotype: One junction end does not reproduce the germline sequence, and a read error may be involved. The chain is built from TRBV5-6 and TRBJ2-3; D is possibly TRBD1 (6 bases). CDR1 is SGHDT and CDR2 is YYEEEE in the germline V gene. The CDR3 consists of 19 residues. The CDR3 nucleotides are TGTGCCAGCAGCGCCCTCGTGGCCTTGACAGGACTTCGCCCAGATGCGCAGTATTTT. Translation gives CASSALVALTGLRPDAQYF. The entire variable domain, with the rest obtained from reference TRBV5-6 and TRBJ2-3, is as follows: DAGVTQSPTHLIKTRGQQVTLRCSPKSGHDTVSWYQQALGQGPQFIFQYYEEEERQRGNFPDRFSGHQFPNYSSELNVNALLLGDSALYLCASSALVALTGLRPDAQYFGPGTRLTVL.

V usage is TRBV12-3 or TRBV12-4 and J usage is TRBJ1-6; TRBD1 aligns across 9 bases. CDR3 size: 14 residues. Trimming cost V 6 bases and J 10 bases; bases outside gene matches: 7. The CDR3 is CASRDGTGRSPLHF. The CDR3 DNA reads as TGTGCCAGCAGAGACGGGACAGGGCGATCACCCCTCCACTTT.

Many counts were recorded for this clonotype. The chain uses TRBV5-1 and TRBJ2-6; D remains ambiguous. The CDR3 consists of 14 residues. V was trimmed by 0 bases and J by 3 bases, leaving 4 bases between them. CDR1 and CDR2 from the germline V gene are SGHRS and YFSETQ. The CDR3 reads CASSLAVGANVLTF. CDR3 DNA: TGCGCCAGCAGCTTGGCCGTTGGGGCCAACGTCCTGACTTTC. Together with reference TRBV5-1 and TRBJ2-6, the CDR3 gives the full variable domain: KAGVTQTPRYLIKTRGQQVTLSCSPISGHRSVSWYQQTPGQGLQFLFEYFSETQRNKGNFPGRFSGRQFSNSRSEMNVSTLELGDSALYLCASSLAVGANVLTFGAGSRLTVL.

This clonotype was counted many times. This chain links TRBV5-1 with TRBJ2-1; 11 nucleotides align to TRBD2. V trimming: 2 bases; J trimming: 8 bases; junction bases outside the gene matches: 9. The CDR3 length is 16 residues. The germline CDR1 and CDR2 sequences are SGHRS and YFSETQ. The CDR3 DNA reads as TGCGCCAGCAGCTTCTTGACTAGCGGGATAATCGATGAGCAGTTCTTC. It translates to CASSFLTSGIIDEQFF.

This clonotype turned up a few times. This chain uses TRBV6-1 with TRBJ2-1, with TRBD2 matching over 12 bases. V shed 7 bases and J 6 bases; nucleotides not matched to a gene: 7. Germline assignment: CDR1 MNHNS and CDR2 SASEGT. The CDR3 is made up of 15 amino acids. The CDR3: CASTARLAGVNEQFF. CDR3 bases: TGTGCCAGCACGGCCAGACTAGCGGGAGTCAATGAGCAGTTCTTC.

The gene calls are TRBV2 and TRBJ2-3; D is perhaps TRBD2 (6 bases). Germline V gene data show CDR1 as SNHLY and CDR2 as FYNNEI. The CDR3 runs to 17 residues. Trimming removed 6 bases from V and 4 bases from J, with 23 bases in between. The CDR3 sequence is CASSPQGLPGSPDTQYF. In DNA form, the CDR3 reads TGTGCCAGCAGCCCTCAGGGACTTCCCGGGTCTCCAGATACGCAGTATTTT.

The sample holds a few counts of this clonotype. V gene TRBV20-1 combines with J gene TRBJ1-2, with 9 nucleotides matching TRBD1. V was pared by 0 bases and J by 3 bases, with 5 bases of the junction left unmatched. From germline, CDR1 is DFQATT and CDR2 SNEGSKA (reference sequence). This CDR3 has 15 residues. Written as DNA, the CDR3 is TGCAGTGCTAGAGATCACAGGGGGCACGACTATGGCTACACCTTC. Amino acid sequence: CSARDHRGHDYGYTF.

This clonotype was detected once. A much larger clone lies one base from this, so it may be a read error. The chain is built from TRBV12-3 or TRBV12-4 and TRBJ1-2, with 10 nucleotides matching TRBD1. The CDR3 spans 15 residues. CDR3 region: CASSPTGQGYYGDTF. The CDR3, as DNA: TGTGCCAGCAGTCCGACGGGACAGGGGTACTATGGCGACACCTTC.

The gene calls are TRBV4-1 and TRBJ1-1; TRBD1 aligns across 10 bases. This CDR3 region has 14 residues. V lost 6 bases, J lost 5 bases, and 6 bases stayed unmatched. The germline CDR1 and CDR2 sequences are MGHRA and YSYEKL. In nucleotides, the CDR3 is TGCGCCAGCAGGGCGCCGGGACAGGGGACTGAAGCTTTCTTT. Translation gives CASRAPGQGTEAFF.

This clonotype was counted ten times or more. V gene TRBV5-1 combines with J gene TRBJ2-2; TRBD2 is a possible D gene (5 bases). The ends were cut back, 4 bases at V and 3 bases at J, with 7 bases in the middle. CDR3 length equals 13 residues. CDR1 SGHRS and CDR2 YFSETQ come from the germline V gene. The CDR3 DNA sequence: TGCGCCAGCAGCCACGGGGACACCGGGGAGCTGTTTTTT. It encodes CASSHGDTGELFF.

This clonotype was picked up many times. The CDR3 reads CASSKLAPSSYNEQFF. DNA for the CDR3: TGCGCCAGCAGCAAGCTAGCGCCGAGCTCCTACAATGAGCAGTTCTTC. The rearrangement joins TRBV5-1 to TRBJ2-1; a possible D gene is TRBD2 (6 bases). V lost 4 bases, J lost 0 bases, and 14 bases lay in between. The CDR3 has 16 amino acids. Germline V lookup: CDR1 SGHRS, CDR2 YFSETQ. The whole variable domain, remainder taken from reference TRBV5-1 and TRBJ2-1, is KAGVTQTPRYLIKTRGQQVTLSCSPISGHRSVSWYQQTPGQGLQFLFEYFSETQRNKGNFPGRFSGRQFSNSRSEMNVSTLELGDSALYLCASSKLAPSSYNEQFFGPGTRLTVL.

This clonotype was seen at least ten times. This sequence joins TRBV29-1 and TRBJ1-5; possibly TRBD1 for D (6 bases). This CDR3 has 12 residues. Trimming shortened V by 6 bases and J by 3 bases, and 9 bases separated the two germline ends. CDR1 SQVTM and CDR2 ANQGSEA come from the germline V gene. The CDR3, as DNA: TGCAGCGTAAGACAGGCCAATCAGCCCCAGCATTTT. This translates into CSVRQANQPQHF.

Only a few counts were recorded for this clonotype. CDR3 region: CASSQTGTSGSFAYEQYF. CDR3 coding DNA: TGCGCCAGCAGCCAAACTGGGACTAGCGGGAGCTTCGCCTACGAGCAGTACTTC. The rearrangement links TRBV5-1 to TRBJ2-7, with 14 positions matching TRBD2. The CDR3 contains 18 residues. Germline CDR1 is SGHRS and CDR2 is YFSETQ. V lost 4 bases, J lost 2 bases, and 11 bases stayed unmatched. The full variable domain, in which reference TRBV5-1 and TRBJ2-7 provide the parts outside the CDR3, is KAGVTQTPRYLIKTRGQQVTLSCSPISGHRSVSWYQQTPGQGLQFLFEYFSETQRNKGNFPGRFSGRQFSNSRSEMNVSTLELGDSALYLCASSQTGTSGSFAYEQYFGPGTRLTVT.

The CDR3 nucleotides read TGTGCCAGCAGCTTGGGGGCAATCTATGGCTACACCTTC. This translates into CASSLGAIYGYTF. The chain employs TRBV5-6 and TRBJ1-2; D is unclear. Germline lookup yields CDR1 SGHDT and CDR2 YYEEEE. The CDR3 has 13 amino acids. Trimming pared 0 bases from V and 4 bases from J, leaving 7 bases between. Combining the CDR3 with reference TRBV5-6 and TRBJ1-2 gives the whole variable domain DAGVTQSPTHLIKTRGQQVTLRCSPKSGHDTVSWYQQALGQGPQFIFQYYEEEERQRGNFPDRFSGHQFPNYSSELNVNALLLGDSALYLCASSLGAIYGYTFGSGTRLTVV.

This clonotype appeared many times. V and J are TRBV20-1 and TRBJ1-5, with D hard to call. Germline V gives CDR1 DFQATT, CDR2 SNEGSKA (reference sequence). The CDR3 runs 13 residues. Trimming removed 1 base at V and 1 base at J, with 5 bases between. The CDR3 bases are TGCAGTGCTAGAGCGGGGAGCAATCAGCCCCAGCATTTT. Its translation: CSARAGSNQPQHF.

This clonotype was seen many times. V is TRBV6-4 and J is TRBJ2-2; D unresolved. The CDR3 extends over 14 amino acids. Trimming shortened V by 2 bases and J by 4 bases, and 8 bases separated the two germline ends. The germline V gene encodes CDR1 MRHNA and CDR2 SNTAGT. The CDR3 region has the DNA TGTGCCAGCAGTGACGGTCGTACCACCGGGGAGCTGTTTTTT. Its translation is CASSDGRTTGELFF.

This clonotype was recorded at least ten times. The chain recombines TRBV5-1 with TRBJ2-2, with D perhaps matching TRBD2 (6 bases). Germline V gives CDR1 SGHRS, CDR2 YFSETQ. Trimming took 4 bases from V and 8 from J, leaving 9 bases between them. This CDR3 comprises 12 residues. CDR3 in DNA: TGCGCCAGCAGCCCAGCGGGTGGGGAGCTGTTTTTT. This codes for CASSPAGGELFF.

This clonotype has more than one count but fewer than ten. The chain combines TRBV6-1 with TRBJ2-1, with 9 nucleotides matching TRBD2. V dropped 1 base and J dropped 6; count of bases not matched to a gene: 13. Germline lookup yields CDR1 MNHNS and CDR2 SASEGT. The CDR3 is 18 residues long. The CDR3: CASSEGSGGGRAGNEQFF. The CDR3 DNA reads TGTGCCAGCAGTGAAGGGAGCGGGGGCGGGAGGGCCGGCAATGAGCAGTTCTTC.

The J gene is TRBJ2-3, the V gene TRBV5-1, with 7 positions matching TRBD1. With 4 bases clipped from V and 10 bases from J, the junction kept 9 bases outside the gene matches. The CDR3 totals 13 residues. Germline lookup yields CDR1 SGHRS and CDR2 YFSETQ. The CDR3 DNA follows: TGCGCCAGCAGCGAGAGGACAGGTTTTGCGCAGTATTTT. It codes for CASSERTGFAQYF.

This clonotype appeared many times. The chain combines TRBV6-5 with TRBJ2-7; 7 bases line up with TRBD1. V lost 0 bases and J lost 2; bases outside the gene matches: 4. Per germline, CDR1 MNHEY and CDR2 SVGAGI. CDR3 length: 15 residues. The CDR3 coding sequence is TGTGCCAGCAGTTACTCGTATACAGGGGCCTACGAGCAGTACTTC. Translated, it gives CASSYSYTGAYEQYF.